Listed below are T cell receptor beta chains from one sample, sequenced in a study of T cell responses to AZD1222 COVID-19 vaccine. Clones were sequenced by immunoSEQ multiplex PCR, and TCRdb holds only the in-frame ones, with some missing. The sample yields under 140,000 clones, approximately 94% seen once. This specimen was peripheral blood, taken 28 days after the second AZD1222 dose. The source of these receptors is an adult who received the AZD1222 COVID-19 vaccine. CDR3s leave out the opening cysteine and the closing phenylalanine or tryptophan. A row's size may be missing; if present it is once, few, many or a size class.

cdr3_length,v_call,clone_size,cdr3_aa
10,TRBV29-1,NA,SVDGGDTEAF
12,TRBV5-1,NA,ASSLERVGNGYT
12,TRBV19,NA,ASSSGTSEDIQY
14,TRBV4-2,NA,ASSQDEGRIRDEQF
12,TRBV6-5,NA,ASRSPGQGYGYT
14,TRBV5-1,once,ASSFGTSGRRETQY
12,TRBV12-5,NA,ASGPRQGRHEQY
15,TRBV9,NA,ASSPGLAGGPLSEQY
10,TRBV12-3/TRBV12-4,NA,ASSFRGGELF
12,TRBV19,NA,ASTPQGATYGYT
13,TRBV27,NA,ASSLRGARTLGYT
13,TRBV6-5,NA,ASSYSRVRGTEAF
10,TRBV24-1,NA,ATTGQGNEQF
11,TRBV19,NA,ATEGRGVYGYT
15,TRBV5-6,NA,ASSLWGGRINNYGYT
11,TRBV30,NA,AWLPDSGNTIY
14,TRBV6-5,NA,ASSSQKQIIGEKLF
14,TRBV7-9,NA,ASSLEGGLSNQPQH
12,TRBV27,NA,ASSFLGGNQPQH
9,TRBV29-1,NA,SPRAEETQY
10,TRBV27,NA,ASSLGSNEQF
13,TRBV5-1,once,ASSFIAGGTDTQY
13,TRBV18,NA,ASSVVGRVESPLH
12,TRBV29-1,NA,SVEELLETHGAF
13,TRBV11-1,once,ASSFNRSPNTEAF
15,TRBV4-1,NA,ASSQDRGRAWSDTIY
11,TRBV19,few,ASCTGEAYGYT